This T cell receptor beta chain came from a study of cytomegalovirus exposure and HLA in healthy donors. Overall study results and limits: A link between a missense DCLRE1C variant and TCR beta V- and J-gene trimming emerged from a later analysis.

Note on this clone: Its antigen is unidentified.

This CDR3 has 13 residues. The V gene's germline CDR1 is SGHDT and CDR2 YYEEEE. Trimming took off 4 bases at V and 1 base at J, with 9 bases between the two ends. 13 Jbeta primers and 60 Vbeta primers were used for the PCR. The assay was immunoSEQ multiplex PCR, and TCRdb's table has in-frame clones only and misses some. The sample lists about 170,000 clones; roughly 84% were seen once. This receptor was taken from a male donor in good health and CMV-seronegative. V gene TRBV5-6 combines with J gene TRBJ2-7, with D perhaps TRBD1 (6 bases). Sequenced material: PBMCs. The CDR3 sequence: CASSRTVSYEQYF. The CDR3 DNA follows: TGTGCCAGCAGCCGGACAGTTTCCTACGAGCAGTACTTC.